This T cell receptor (beta chain) was obtained from a study of regulatory T cells in long-lasting Graves disease. Study observations and caveats: Gene preferences differed: TRBV28, TRBJ1-2, TRBJ2-5 in persistent cases. The number of shared public clonotypes was higher in persistent patients (roughly 2,800) than new patients (966). Newly diagnosed Graves' patients exceeded persistent ones in TCR diversity.

HTBI primers from iRepertoire and Arm-PCR of CDR3 regions yielded the TCR beta libraries. TCRdb independently ran MiXCR on the multiplex PCR reads; one entry per CDR3 protein. The table lists 300,000 to 500,000 distinct CDR3 sequences, less than 25% of them singletons. From germline, CDR1 is MDHEN and CDR2 SYDVKM. This CDR3 region has 14 residues. J lost 2 bases, V lost 5 bases, and 0 bases had no gene match. This clonotype was seen at least ten times. Its antigen is as yet unknown. As for time point: persistent/refractory GD, antithyroid drugs over 5 years with positive TRAb. TCR sequences were obtained from RNA taken from PBMCs.

The material was peripheral blood mononuclear cells (PBMCs), obtained when the disease was refractory, from a patient treated with antithyroid drugs. This TCR was sampled from a female donor with Graves disease. The V call is TRBV28, the J call TRBJ1-5; TRBD1 matches 10 bases. CDR3 amino acids: CASSGTGGNQPQHF. For the CDR3, the DNA is TGTGCCAGCAGTGGGACAGGGGGCAATCAGCCCCAGCATTTT.